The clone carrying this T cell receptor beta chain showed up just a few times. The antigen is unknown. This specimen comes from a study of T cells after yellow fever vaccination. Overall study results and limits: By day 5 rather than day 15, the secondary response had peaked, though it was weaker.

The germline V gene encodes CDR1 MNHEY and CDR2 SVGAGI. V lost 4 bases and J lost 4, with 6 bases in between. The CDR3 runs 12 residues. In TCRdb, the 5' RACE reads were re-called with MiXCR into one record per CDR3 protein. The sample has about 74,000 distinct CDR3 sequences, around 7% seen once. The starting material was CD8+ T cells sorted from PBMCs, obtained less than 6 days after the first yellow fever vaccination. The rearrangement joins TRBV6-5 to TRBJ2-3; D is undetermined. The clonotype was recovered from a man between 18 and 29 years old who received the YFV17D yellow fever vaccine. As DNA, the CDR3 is TGTGCCAGCAGTTCCTTTGCAGATACGCAGTATTTT. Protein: CASSSFADTQYF.